A selection of T cell receptor beta chains follows, all from one sample in a study of cytomegalovirus exposure and HLA in healthy donors. TCRdb's copy holds only in-frame clones and misses some; the assay was immunoSEQ multiplex PCR. This table has roughly 100,000 clones, less than 85% appearing once. Sequences were obtained from PBMCs. These receptor sequences come from a man between 40 and 49 years old in good health and CMV-seropositive. Each CDR3 is given with its conserved first and last residue. D genes are given only for firm matches. The size entry is marked missing in some rows and otherwise reads once, few, many or a size class.

TRBJ2-7 TRBD2 - TRBV29-1 CSVPGVSGLGREQYF TGCAGCGTCCCGGGGGTTAGCGGGTTGGGGCGAGAGCAGTACTTC
TRBJ1-3 - - TRBV4-2 CASSQDSLWGGVGNTIYF TGTGCCAGCAGCCAAGATTCGTTATGGGGGGGAGTCGGAAACACCATATATTTT
TRBJ2-3 TRBD2 - TRBV19 CASRTSGTDTQYF TGTGCCAGCCGGACTAGCGGGACGGATACGCAGTATTTT
TRBJ1-1 - - TRBV6-1 CASSEAAGNTEAFF TGTGCCAGCAGTGAAGCTGCAGGTAACACTGAAGCTTTCTTT
TRBJ2-5 TRBD1 - TRBV5-1 CASSYSGGQETQYF TGCGCCAGCAGCTACTCAGGGGGCCAAGAGACCCAGTACTTC
TRBJ1-6 - once TRBV2 CASAGRVSSPLHF TGTGCCAGCGCGGGGCGCGTTAGTTCACCCCTCCACTTT
TRBJ2-4 TRBD2 - TRBV11-2 CASSPSGVAKNIQYF TGTGCCAGCAGCCCTAGCGGGGTAGCCAAAAACATTCAGTACTTC
TRBJ2-1 TRBD1 - TRBV9 CASSRRQGALNEQFF TGTGCCAGCAGCAGACGACAGGGGGCGCTTAATGAGCAGTTCTTC
TRBJ2-1 TRBD2 - TRBV5-6 CASSTLAGAPSREEQFF TGTGCCAGCAGCACGTTAGCGGGGGCGCCTTCCCGAGAAGAGCAGTTCTTC
TRBJ2-3 TRBD2 - TRBV18 CASSPRLGGGTDTQYF TGTGCCAGCTCACCTCGACTGGGAGGGGGCACAGATACGCAGTATTTT
TRBJ2-7 - - TRBV6-1 CASRRRGGPYEQYF TGTGCCAGCAGGCGGAGAGGTGGCCCCTACGAGCAGTACTTC
TRBJ2-3 TRBD2 once TRBV11-2 CASSFVGGDPFSDTQYF TGTGCCAGCAGCTTTGTCGGGGGGGACCCCTTTTCAGATACGCAGTATTTT
TRBJ2-6 - - TRBV11-2 CASSSLTFSGANVLTF TGTGCCAGCAGCTCCCTGACTTTCTCTGGGGCCAACGTCCTGACTTTC
TRBJ1-5 TRBD1 - TRBV27 CASSRQGGNQPQHF TGTGCCAGCAGTCGACAGGGGGGTAATCAGCCCCAGCATTTT
TRBJ2-2 TRBD1 - TRBV4-3 CASSRRTGTGNTGELFF TGCGCCAGCAGCCGCCGAACCGGGACAGGGAACACCGGGGAGCTGTTTTTT
TRBJ1-1 - - TRBV29-1 CSADSALTATEAFF TGCAGCGCCGACTCGGCCCTGACAGCCACTGAAGCTTTCTTT
TRBJ1-4 TRBD1 - TRBV5-1 CASSRGDRGGEKLFF TGCGCCAGCAGCCGCGGGGACAGGGGAGGTGAAAAACTGTTTTTT
TRBJ1-2 - - TRBV6-6 CASSSQPGDGYTF TGTGCCAGCAGTTCCCAACCAGGGGATGGCTACACCTTC
TRBJ2-5 TRBD2 - TRBV9 CASSVGRGLAGGQRLETQYF TGTGCCAGCAGCGTAGGGCGAGGGCTAGCGGGGGGCCAGCGTTTGGAGACCCAGTACTTC
TRBJ2-7 TRBD2 once TRBV4-3 CASSQDRTRMYEQYF TGCGCCAGCAGCCAAGATAGGACTAGAATGTACGAGCAGTACTTC
TRBJ2-7 - few TRBV11-2 CASSQWGGALSYEQYF TGTGCCAGCAGCCAATGGGGGGGGGCCCTCTCCTACGAGCAGTACTTC
TRBJ2-7 - few TRBV7-2 CASSLTGYEQYF TGTGCCAGCAGCTTAACAGGGTACGAGCAGTACTTC
TRBJ1-2 - - TRBV4-1 CASSQDPGDNGYGYTF TGCGCCAGTAGCCAAGACCCGGGAGACAACGGCTATGGCTACACCTTC
TRBJ2-2 TRBD1 few TRBV30 CAWGQGRNTGELFF TGTGCCTGGGGACAGGGAAGGAACACCGGGGAGCTGTTTTTT
TRBJ2-6 - - TRBV7-9 CASSLALEGPPSGANVLTF TGTGCCAGCAGCTTAGCCCTGGAGGGTCCTCCCTCTGGGGCCAACGTCCTGACTTTC
TRBJ1-5 - few TRBV5-6 CASSNRWAFNQPQHF TGTGCCAGCAGTAACCGTTGGGCGTTCAATCAGCCCCAGCATTTT
TRBJ1-4 TRBD1 - TRBV6-5 CASSLGTVTEKLFF TGTGCCAGCAGCCTCGGGACAGTCACGGAAAAACTGTTTTTT
TRBJ2-1 TRBD2 - TRBV10-1 CASSELAGGLSSYNEQFF TGCGCCAGCAGTGAGCTAGCGGGAGGATTGAGCTCCTACAATGAGCAGTTCTTC
TRBJ1-5 - once TRBV19 CASSVSGRSFNQPQHF TGTGCCAGTAGTGTGAGCGGCCGATCCTTCAATCAGCCCCAGCATTTT
TRBJ2-7 TRBD1 few TRBV11-2 CASSRDRVYDEQYF TGTGCCAGCAGCCGGGACAGGGTTTATGACGAGCAGTACTTC
TRBJ2-7 TRBD1 - TRBV27 CASSRGPQGDYEQYF TGTGCCAGCAGCAGGGGACCTCAGGGGGACTACGAGCAGTACTTC
TRBJ2-1 - few TRBV4-2 CASSPRGPPYNEQFF TGTGCCAGCAGCCCGCGTGGGCCACCCTACAATGAGCAGTTCTTC
TRBJ1-1 TRBD1 once TRBV29-1 CSWTGNTEAFF TGCAGTTGGACAGGGAACACTGAAGCTTTCTTT
TRBJ2-5 TRBD2 - TRBV19 CASSLGGLAGQETQYF TGTGCCAGTAGTCTTGGGGGACTAGCAGGTCAAGAGACCCAGTACTTC
TRBJ1-5 - - TRBV9 CASSVGGEQPQHF TGTGCCAGCAGCGTAGGGGGGGAACAGCCCCAGCATTTT
TRBJ2-3 TRBD2 once TRBV7-6 CASSLEALAGDGDTQYF TGTGCCAGCAGCTTAGAGGCCCTAGCGGGAGATGGAGATACGCAGTATTTT
TRBJ1-6 TRBD1 - TRBV12-5 CASGYPYGTGQSPLHF TGTGCTAGTGGTTACCCATACGGGACAGGGCAATCACCCCTCCACTTT
TRBJ1-5 - - TRBV27 CASSSTGTGNQPQHF TGTGCCAGCAGTTCTACAGGGACGGGCAATCAGCCCCAGCATTTT
TRBJ1-2 - - TRBV30 CAWNQGGVNYGYTF TGTGCCTGGAACCAGGGCGGGGTAAACTATGGCTACACCTTC
TRBJ2-3 TRBD1 - TRBV7-2 CASSWDSSTDTQYF TGTGCCAGCAGCTGGGACAGTAGCACAGATACGCAGTATTTT
TRBJ2-3 - - TRBV6-1 CASSEGVDTQYF TGTGCCAGCAGTGAAGGAGTAGATACGCAGTATTTT
TRBJ2-5 - few TRBV14 CASSPFGETQYF TGTGCCAGCAGCCCTTTCGGTGAGACCCAGTACTTC
TRBJ1-6 TRBD1 - TRBV5-4 CASSDSIQGISYNSPLHF TGTGCCAGCAGCGACTCGATACAGGGGATCTCCTATAATTCACCCCTCCACTTT
TRBJ2-3 - - TRBV5-6 CASSLRGSDTQYF TGTGCCAGCAGCTTGAGGGGGTCAGATACGCAGTATTTT
TRBJ2-7 TRBD2 - TRBV5-4 CASSHQTSGIYEQYF TGTGCCAGCAGCCATCAGACTAGCGGGATCTACGAGCAGTACTTC
TRBJ2-3 - - TRBV6-5 CASKQWRGGTDTQYF TGTGCCAGCAAACAATGGCGGGGAGGTACAGATACGCAGTATTTT
TRBJ1-2 - - TRBV6-4 CASSDSNSYYGYTF TGTGCCAGCAGTGACTCGAACAGCTACTATGGCTACACCTTC
TRBJ2-3 - - TRBV5-4 CANSLDYTDTQYF TGTGCCAACAGCTTGGATTACACAGATACGCAGTATTTT
TRBJ2-7 TRBD2 - TRBV2 CASTSGYYEQYF TGTGCCAGCACTAGCGGATACTACGAGCAGTACTTC